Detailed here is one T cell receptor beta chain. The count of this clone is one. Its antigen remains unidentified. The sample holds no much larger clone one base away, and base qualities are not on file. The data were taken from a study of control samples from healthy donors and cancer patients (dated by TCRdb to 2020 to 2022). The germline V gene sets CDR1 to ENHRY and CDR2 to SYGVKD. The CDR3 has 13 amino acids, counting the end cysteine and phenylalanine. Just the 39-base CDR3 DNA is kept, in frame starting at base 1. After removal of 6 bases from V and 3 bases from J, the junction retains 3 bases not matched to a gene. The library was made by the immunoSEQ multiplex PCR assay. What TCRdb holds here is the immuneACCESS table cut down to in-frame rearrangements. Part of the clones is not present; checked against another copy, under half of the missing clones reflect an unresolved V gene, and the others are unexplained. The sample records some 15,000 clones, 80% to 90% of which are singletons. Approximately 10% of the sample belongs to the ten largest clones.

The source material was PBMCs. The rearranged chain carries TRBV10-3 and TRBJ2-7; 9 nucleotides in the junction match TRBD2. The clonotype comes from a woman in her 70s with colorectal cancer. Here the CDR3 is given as CAIRAGGGYEQYF. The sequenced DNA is TGTGCCATCAGGGCGGGGGGGGGCTACGAGCAGTACTTC.